These 8 T cell receptor beta chains originate from one sample sequenced in a study of blood T cell repertoires in COVID-19. Sequencing was performed with immunoSEQ multiplex PCR; in TCRdb, only in-frame clones are kept and a portion is missing. Here the sample spans roughly 260,000 clones, around 90% being singletons. The sample was PBMCs or T cells enriched from blood (not recorded which). Receptors were obtained from a woman in her thirties with acute COVID-19.

In the case of this clone: The sample has other DNA sequences that encode this CDR3 too. The rearrangement joins TRBV6-5 to TRBJ1-2, with no clear D. Germline V gene lookup returns CDR1 MNHEY and CDR2 SVGAGI. Trimming cost V 6 bases and J 0 bases, with 8 bases left between them. The CDR3 sequence is 13 residues long. The CDR3: CASRPTTNYGYTF. The DNA of the CDR3 is TGTGCCAGCAGGCCGACTACTAACTATGGCTACACCTTC.

DNA of the CDR3: TGTGCCAGCAGCCCCCGCAGGGGGATCTACCACGAGCAGTACTTC. This encodes CASSPRRGIYHEQYF. The genes are TRBV6-6 and TRBJ2-7, with 7 bases matching TRBD1. Germline V gene sequence: CDR1 MNHNY, CDR2 SVGAGI (reference sequence). This CDR3 comprises 15 residues. V trimming: 6 bases; J trimming: 5 bases; junction bases outside the gene matches: 13.

The chain links TRBV11-2 to TRBJ2-5; 10 nucleotides match TRBD1. The trim removed 4 bases at V and 5 bases at J, leaving 10 bases unmatched. CDR1 SGHAT and CDR2 FQNNGV come from the germline V gene. CDR3 length: 16 amino acids. The CDR3 DNA reads TGTGCCAGCAGCTCCGGACAGGGGGGAATAGGGGAGACCCAGTACTTC. It codes for CASSSGQGGIGETQYF.

This rearrangement joins TRBV2 to TRBJ1-5; D gene unclear. This CDR3 spans 13 amino acids. V lost 4 bases and J lost 7, with 11 bases in between. Germline V gives CDR1 SNHLY, CDR2 FYNNEI. CDR3 in amino acids: CASSGDGSQPQHF. CDR3 coding DNA: TGTGCCAGCAGTGGAGACGGGAGCCAGCCCCAGCATTTT.

The rearrangement joins TRBV7-9 to TRBJ1-3; 7 bases are shared with TRBD1. The germline V gene encodes CDR1 SEHNR and CDR2 FQNEAQ (reference sequence). This CDR3 contains 18 residues. With V trimmed by 3 bases and J by 0 bases, 11 bases remained unmatched. This chain's CDR3 is CASSFPDRLFVSGNTIYF. CDR3 sequence (DNA): TGTGCCAGCAGCTTTCCGGACAGGTTATTCGTCTCTGGAAACACCATATATTTT.

The chain is built from TRBV2 and TRBJ1-4; perhaps TRBD1 as D (6 bases). The CDR3 totals 14 residues. V was shortened by 5 bases and J by 7 bases, with 14 bases between the two germline ends. The germline V gene has CDR1 SNHLY and CDR2 FYNNEI. CDR3 region: CASSRQVQSEKLFF. In nucleotides, the CDR3 is TGTGCCAGCAGTAGACAGGTCCAAAGTGAAAAACTGTTTTTT.

This chain's CDR3 is CATSDPSTDTQYF. The CDR3 DNA is TGTGCCACCAGTGATCCGAGCACAGATACGCAGTATTTT. This chain joins TRBV24-1 and TRBJ2-3; D gene ambiguous. Looked up from germline, CDR1 is KGHDR and CDR2 is SFDVKD. This CDR3 is 13 amino acids long. V was cut by 3 bases and J by 0 bases, with 3 bases left in between.

The chain combines TRBV27 with TRBJ1-1; maybe TRBD1 (6 bases). This CDR3 has 14 amino acids. Germline lookup yields CDR1 MNHEY and CDR2 SMNVEV (reference sequence). V lost 3 bases, J lost 6 bases, and 14 bases lay in between. The CDR3 reads CASSFFQGGPEAFF. The CDR3 DNA reads as TGTGCCAGCAGTTTCTTTCAAGGGGGTCCTGAAGCTTTCTTT.